The 18 T cell receptor beta chains below come from one sample, sequenced in a study of cytomegalovirus exposure and HLA in healthy donors. Sequencing was performed with immunoSEQ multiplex PCR; in TCRdb, only in-frame clones are kept and a portion is missing. The profile shows 52,000 or so clones, about 91% of them singletons. The sequenced material came from PBMCs. The receptors come from a woman aged 18-35 years in good health and CMV-seronegative.

The rearrangement uses TRBV29-1 and TRBJ1-5; unclear D gene. In germline, CDR1 is SQVTM, CDR2 ANQGSEA. This CDR3 contains 12 residues. The V end lost 5 bases, the J end lost 4 bases, and 9 bases lay between the germline ends. DNA for the CDR3: TGCAGCGTTTCCTCACTTAATCAGCCCCAGCATTTT. The encoded protein is CSVSSLNQPQHF.

The chain has TRBV5-4 and TRBJ2-1, with 7 bases aligning to TRBD2. CDR1 and CDR2 from the germline V gene are SGHNT and YYREEE (reference sequence). Germline trimming cut 6 bases from V and 4 bases from J; bases unmatched to any gene: 10. CDR3 length equals 15 residues. The CDR3 DNA follows: TGTGCCAGCAACAGCCGGGGGGAAAAATACAATGAGCAGTTCTTC. This encodes CASNSRGEKYNEQFF. The variable domain in full, with the rest retrieved from reference TRBV5-4 and TRBJ2-1, is ETGVTQSPTHLIKTRGQQVTLRCSSQSGHNTVSWYQQALGQGPQFIFQYYREEENGRGNFPPRFSGLQFPNYSSELNVNALELDDSALYLCASNSRGEKYNEQFFGPGTRLTVL.

This clone was found once. The chain combines TRBV28 with TRBJ1-4, with D uncertain. Germline CDR1 is MDHEN and CDR2 is SYDVKM. The CDR3 covers 17 residues. The germline V and J ends were trimmed by 0 bases and 4 bases, with 15 bases remaining between them. The CDR3 DNA reads TGTGCCAGCAGTTTATGGCAGATATCGCAAGATAATGAAAAACTGTTTTTT. Amino acids: CASSLWQISQDNEKLFF. Based on the CDR3 plus reference TRBV28 and TRBJ1-4, the full variable domain is DVKVTQSSRYLVKRTGEKVFLECVQDMDHENMFWYRQDPGLGLRLIYFSYDVKMKEKGDIPEGYSVSREKKERFSLILESASTNQTSMYLCASSLWQISQDNEKLFFGSGTQLSVL.

The chain recombines TRBV19 with TRBJ2-5; TRBD1 matches 7 bases. The ends lost 4 bases at V and 2 bases at J; junction bases unmatched: 10. CDR1 is LNHDA and CDR2 is SQIVND in the germline V gene (reference sequence). This CDR3 contains 16 residues. This chain's CDR3 is CASSTRTGSMQETQYF. Written as DNA, the CDR3 is TGTGCCAGTAGTACTCGGACAGGCTCTATGCAAGAGACCCAGTACTTC. The variable domain in full, with the rest retrieved from reference TRBV19 and TRBJ2-5, is DGGITQSPKYLFRKEGQNVTLSCEQNLNHDAMYWYRQDPGQGLRLIYYSQIVNDFQKGDIAEGYSVSREKKESFPLTVTSAQKNPTAFYLCASSTRTGSMQETQYFGPGTRLLVL.

The rearrangement joins TRBV29-1 to TRBJ2-1; the D gene is possibly TRBD1 (7 bases). Germline loops: CDR1 SQVTM, CDR2 ANQGSEA. This CDR3 comprises 15 residues. V was cut by 5 bases and J by 4 bases, with 18 bases left in between. The CDR3 DNA reads as TGCAGCGTTCCCAGGGGGTCTAGCGAATACAATGAGCAGTTCTTC. Protein: CSVPRGSSEYNEQFF.

V usage is TRBV18 and J usage is TRBJ2-7, with a weak D call TRBD2 (5 bases). V lost 0 bases, J lost 6 bases, and 18 bases lay in between. The CDR3 totals 16 residues. The V gene's germline CDR1 is KGHSH and CDR2 LQKENI. CDR3 in DNA: TGTGCCAGCTCACCACCGATGGCAGCCGGTCGGGGCGAGCAGTACTTC. This gives the protein CASSPPMAAGRGEQYF.

The chain couples TRBV14 to TRBJ2-1; the D gene is possibly TRBD2 (6 bases). CDR1 SGHDN and CDR2 FVKESK come from the germline V gene. Trimming stripped 4 bases from V and 8 bases from J, with 12 bases between. This CDR3 has 13 residues. In DNA form, the CDR3 reads TGTGCCAGCAGCCCTGCTAGCGTCCATGAGCAGTTCTTC. Its protein product is CASSPASVHEQFF. Based on the CDR3 plus reference TRBV14 and TRBJ2-1, the full variable domain is EAGVTQFPSHSVIEKGQTVTLRCDPISGHDNLYWYRRVMGKEIKFLLHFVKESKQDESGMPNNRFLAERTGGTYSTLKVQPAELEDSGVYFCASSPASVHEQFFGPGTRLTVL.

J is TRBJ2-1 and V is TRBV6-6; 11 positions match TRBD2. Losses at the gene ends were 4 bases for V and 6 bases for J; bases not matched to a gene: 2. Germline values: CDR1 MNHNY, CDR2 SVGAGI (reference sequence). The CDR3 length is 14 residues. CDR3 sequence (DNA): TGTGCCAGCAGTTTTACTAGCGGGGGCAATGAGCAGTTCTTC. Protein product: CASSFTSGGNEQFF.

The J gene is TRBJ2-5, the V gene TRBV19; TRBD1 aligns across 8 bases. Per germline, CDR1 LNHDA and CDR2 SQIVND (reference sequence). CDR3 length equals 16 residues. V lost 4 bases, J lost 0 bases, and 7 bases stayed unmatched. CDR3 loop: CASSNFRGRNQETQYF. The CDR3 DNA sequence: TGTGCCAGTAGTAATTTCAGGGGGCGGAACCAAGAGACCCAGTACTTC.

The chain is built from TRBV15 and TRBJ2-7; 7 bases match TRBD1. Losses at the gene ends were 6 bases for V and 2 bases for J; bases not matched to a gene: 10. Germline V CDR1 and CDR2: LNHNV, YYDKDF (reference sequence). The CDR3 sequence is 15 residues long. The CDR3: CATSKERTGTYEQYF. The DNA for the CDR3 is TGTGCCACCAGTAAAGAAAGGACAGGAACCTACGAGCAGTACTTC.

This chain links TRBV7-3 with TRBJ2-6; 11 bases align to TRBD1. V shed 5 bases, J shed 4 bases, and the junction held 7 bases outside the gene matches. Germline V gene sequence: CDR1 SGHTA, CDR2 FQGTGA. The CDR3 runs to 17 residues. Here the CDR3 DNA reads TGTGCCAGCAGCCCCGGGACAGGGGGTTTGGGGGCCAACGTCCTGACTTTC. Its translation is CASSPGTGGLGANVLTF.

The chain employs TRBV5-5 and TRBJ2-7, with 8 bases matching TRBD1. The V gene's germline CDR1 is SGHKS and CDR2 YYEKEE (reference sequence). The trim removed 2 bases at V and 6 bases at J, leaving 10 bases unmatched. CDR3 length: 15 amino acids. CDR3 amino acids: CASSLTWTGSLEQYF. CDR3 bases: TGTGCCAGCAGCTTAACCTGGACAGGGTCCCTCGAGCAGTACTTC.

The V call is TRBV5-1, the J call TRBJ2-3; 9 bases are shared with TRBD2. CDR1 SGHRS and CDR2 YFSETQ come from the germline V gene. V lost 4 bases to trimming and J lost 3 bases; unmatched junction nucleotides: 18. The CDR3 has 19 amino acids. The CDR3 nucleotides are TGCGCCAGCAGCCTCCGTTTGTCGCGGGGGGGCCTTGGTACAGATACGCAGTATTTT. It yields the protein CASSLRLSRGGLGTDTQYF.

The chain couples TRBV30 to TRBJ2-4; D is unclear. Per the germline V gene, CDR1 is GTSNPN and CDR2 is SVGIG (reference sequence). This CDR3 is built from 14 residues. V was cut by 0 bases and J by 0 bases, with 6 bases left in between. The DNA for the CDR3 is TGTGCCTGGAGTGTACATGCAGCCAAAAACATTCAGTACTTC. It is translated as CAWSVHAAKNIQYF.

The chain uses TRBV18 and TRBJ2-7; no reliable D call. V lost 3 bases to trimming and J lost 0 bases, with 12 bases between them. Germline V gives CDR1 KGHSH, CDR2 LQKENI. The CDR3 totals 15 residues. CDR3 amino acids: CASSPGQSPSYEQYF. The CDR3 DNA reads as TGTGCCAGCTCACCGGGCCAATCTCCCTCCTACGAGCAGTACTTC.

The V gene is TRBV6-5, the J gene TRBJ1-6, with 10 bases matching TRBD1. J gave up 10 bases and V 6 bases, and 9 bases lay outside the gene matches. Germline loops: CDR1 MNHEY, CDR2 SVGAGI. The CDR3 length is 15 residues. The CDR3 region has the DNA TGTGCCAGCAGCCCCAGGACGACAGGGGGCTCACCCCTCCACTTT. Translated, it gives CASSPRTTGGSPLHF.

The chain is built from TRBV19 and TRBJ1-1; 8 bases match TRBD1. The CDR3 totals 16 residues. Germline values: CDR1 LNHDA, CDR2 SQIVND (reference sequence). V was clipped by 4 bases and J by 0 bases; unmatched bases: 7. CDR3 sequence reads: CASSTRQGIMNTEAFF. As DNA, the CDR3 is TGTGCCAGTAGTACGCGACAGGGGATTATGAACACTGAAGCTTTCTTT. The whole variable domain, remainder taken from reference TRBV19 and TRBJ1-1, is DGGITQSPKYLFRKEGQNVTLSCEQNLNHDAMYWYRQDPGQGLRLIYYSQIVNDFQKGDIAEGYSVSREKKESFPLTVTSAQKNPTAFYLCASSTRQGIMNTEAFFGQGTRLTVV.

The rearrangement links TRBV4-1 to TRBJ2-1; the D gene is possibly TRBD1 (6 bases). The germline gives CDR1 MGHRA, CDR2 YSYEKL. The CDR3 has 13 residues. V lost 6 bases to trimming and J lost 10 bases, with 16 bases between them. CDR3 in amino acids: CASRRQASGEQFF. The DNA of the CDR3 is TGCGCCAGCAGGAGACAGGCTTCGGGGGAGCAGTTCTTC.